The 24 T cell receptor beta chains given below trace back to one sample, sequenced in a study of T-cell reconstitution after alpha-beta-depleted transplantation in children. Unique molecular identifiers tagged the TCRbeta library. TCRdb used MiXCR to reprocess the PCR reads, holding one entry per CDR3 protein. The table lists some 200,000 distinct CDR3 sequences, approximately 9.5% of them singletons. The material was PBMCs from the stem cell graft donor, obtained from the stem cell graft. The source of these receptors is a human donor who donated a stem cell graft to a child with acute lymphoblastic leukemia.

This clonotype was counted a few times. The rearrangement links TRBV7-2 to TRBJ1-3; maybe TRBD1 (5 bases). This CDR3 spans 13 amino acids. The germline V and J ends were trimmed by 5 bases and 8 bases, with 13 bases remaining between them. Germline loops: CDR1 SGHTA, CDR2 FQGNSA. The DNA for the CDR3 is TGTGCCAGCAGCATGGGGCTGTCGGACACCATATATTTT. Encoded protein: CASSMGLSDTIYF. The full variable domain, with the rest looked up from reference TRBV7-2 and TRBJ1-3, is GAGVSQSPSNKVTEKGKDVELRCDPISGHTALYWYRQSLGQGLEFLIYFQGNSAPDKSGLPSDRFSAERTGGSVSTLTIQRTQQEDSAVYLCASSMGLSDTIYFGEGSWLTVV.

CDR3 residues: CSVAAKNYGYTF. The CDR3 nucleotides read TGCAGCGTTGCGGCAAAGAACTATGGCTACACCTTC. V gene TRBV29-1 combines with J gene TRBJ1-2; no clear D gene. Trimming cost V 4 bases and J 2 bases, with 8 bases left between them. This CDR3 comprises 12 residues. Germline CDR1 SQVTM, CDR2 ANQGSEA.

V usage is TRBV11-2 and J usage is TRBJ2-5; a weak D match, TRBD2 (6 bases). CDR1 and CDR2 (germline): SGHAT, FQNNGV. The CDR3 sequence is 14 residues long. Deletions cut 1 base from V and 2 bases from J, with 8 bases between. This chain's CDR3 is CASSLVRGQETQYF. The CDR3, as DNA: TGTGCCAGCAGCTTAGTCCGGGGGCAAGAGACCCAGTACTTC.

This clonotype was seen a few times. The genes are TRBV20-1 and TRBJ2-7; a possible D gene is TRBD2 (7 bases). V lost 3 bases and J 4 bases, leaving 16 bases between the germline ends. This CDR3 spans 14 amino acids. From germline, CDR1 is DFQATT and CDR2 SNEGSKA (reference sequence). This CDR3 is CSARDVGGPYEQYF. The CDR3 bases are TGCAGTGCTAGGGATGTCGGGGGGCCTTACGAGCAGTACTTC.

The rearrangement links TRBV18 to TRBJ2-7; 8 bases match TRBD1. The CDR3 contains 14 residues. J lost 6 bases, V lost 4 bases, and 8 bases had no gene match. CDR1 and CDR2 (germline): KGHSH, LQKENI. In DNA, the CDR3 is TGTGCCAGCTCACAGACAGGGGTCAACTCCGAGCAGTACTTC. Amino acid sequence: CASSQTGVNSEQYF. The full variable domain, with the rest looked up from reference TRBV18 and TRBJ2-7, is NAGVMQNPRHLVRRRGQEARLRCSPMKGHSHVYWYRQLPEEGLKFMVYLQKENIIDESGMPKERFSAEFPKEGPSILRIQQVVRGDSAAYFCASSQTGVNSEQYFGPGTRLTVT.

This clonotype occurred a few times. The V gene is TRBV7-8, the J gene TRBJ1-1; 9 nucleotides match TRBD1. Losses at the gene ends were 5 bases for V and 4 bases for J; bases not matched to a gene: 14. The length of the CDR3 is 17 residues. Germline V gene sequence: CDR1 SGHVS, CDR2 FQNEAQ. The CDR3 nucleotides are TGTGCCAGCAGCCCGCACAGGACAGGGGTGTCGAGCACTGAAGCTTTCTTT. This sequence encodes CASSPHRTGVSSTEAFF.

At least ten counts were recorded for this clonotype. The V and J genes are TRBV6-1 and TRBJ1-1; no definite D call. Trimming took 1 base from V and 6 from J, leaving 15 bases between them. The length of the CDR3 is 15 residues. Germline values: CDR1 MNHNS, CDR2 SASEGT. The CDR3, as DNA: TGTGCCAGCAGTGAAGGGGAGACTGGCGGTTCTGAAGCTTTCTTT. This codes for CASSEGETGGSEAFF.

The rearrangement uses TRBV13 and TRBJ2-7; 8 bases match TRBD1. Trimming removed 0 bases from V and 5 bases from J; junction bases left unmatched: 3. Per germline, CDR1 PRHDT and CDR2 FYEKMQ (reference sequence). The CDR3 is made up of 14 amino acids. CDR3 nucleotides: TGTGCCAGCAGCTTAGGCCAGGGGGCGGACGAGCAGTACTTC. As protein: CASSLGQGADEQYF.

This chain connects TRBV27 to TRBJ1-1, with D possibly TRBD1 on 6 matching bases. Trimming took off 8 bases at V and 1 base at J, with 11 bases between the two ends. This CDR3 is 13 amino acids long. The V gene's germline CDR1 is MNHEY and CDR2 SMNVEV (reference sequence). The CDR3, as DNA: TGTGCCAGCCTGGGGGCAGCGAACACTGAAGCTTTCTTT. Translated, it gives CASLGAANTEAFF.

The chain combines TRBV20-1 with TRBJ1-3; D is uncertain. V was pared by 1 base and J by 7 bases, with 8 bases between. CDR1 and CDR2 from the germline V gene are DFQATT and SNEGSKA (reference sequence). The CDR3 sequence is 12 residues long. CDR3 in DNA: TGCAGTGCTAGAGCGTCATGGAACACCATATATTTT. It yields the protein CSARASWNTIYF.

This chain links TRBV12-3 or TRBV12-4 with TRBJ1-1, with no clear D. With 0 bases removed from V and 7 bases from J, the gap between germline ends came to 6 bases. The CDR3 has 12 residues. CDR3 in amino acids: CASSLAPGEAFF. DNA of the CDR3: TGTGCCAGCAGTTTAGCGCCCGGTGAAGCTTTCTTT.

This clonotype was seen more than once but under ten times. This chain joins TRBV7-2 and TRBJ1-2, with TRBD1 matching 8 bases. V gave up 5 bases and J gave up 4 bases; unmatched junction bases: 9. This CDR3 has 15 amino acids. The V gene's germline CDR1 is SGHTA and CDR2 FQGNSA. CDR3 in amino acids: CASSPTQGARYGYTF. For the CDR3, the DNA is TGTGCCAGCAGCCCAACGCAGGGGGCGCGCTATGGCTACACCTTC.

A word on this clonotype: Mismatch with germline at one junction end may stem from a read error. This chain links TRBV20-1 with TRBJ2-1; 8 bases align to TRBD2. CDR1 DFQATT and CDR2 SNEGSKA come from the germline V gene (reference sequence). The CDR3 loop spans 15 amino acids. CDR3 sequence reads: CGARVGTSLYNEQFF. The DNA of the CDR3 is TGCGGTGCTAGAGTGGGGACTAGTTTATACAATGAGCAGTTCTTC.

This clonotype was detected many times. The chain recombines TRBV12-3 or TRBV12-4 with TRBJ1-1; D is uncertain. CDR3 size: 10 residues. With 7 bases removed from V and 8 bases from J, the gap between germline ends came to 8 bases. The CDR3 sequence: CASTAMEAFF. CDR3 bases: TGTGCCAGCACCGCGATGGAAGCTTTCTTT.

The chain uses TRBV11-2 and TRBJ2-4, with 13 positions matching TRBD2. The germline V gene encodes CDR1 SGHAT and CDR2 FQNNGV. The CDR3 has 18 amino acids. The J segment lost 2 bases and the V segment lost 5 bases, leaving 9 bases of the junction unmatched. The CDR3 DNA reads as TGTGCCAGCAGCCTCAGACTAGCGGGGGGAGGTACCAAAAACATTCAGTACTTC. Protein sequence: CASSLRLAGGGTKNIQYF.

This clonotype was counted between two and nine times. The rearrangement uses TRBV10-3 and TRBJ1-5, with a tentative D call TRBD1 (6 bases). Germline CDR1 ENHRY, CDR2 SYGVKD. Trimming removed 10 bases at V and 3 bases at J, with 16 bases between. The CDR3 runs to 14 residues. CDR3 nucleotide sequence: TGTGCCACTACTACAGGGATGTCCAATCAGCCCCAGCATTTT. It is translated as CATTTGMSNQPQHF.

This clonotype was recorded at least ten times. This chain joins TRBV4-3 and TRBJ1-2; D not resolved. The V gene's germline CDR1 is LGHNA and CDR2 YSLEER. V was trimmed by 4 bases and J by 1 base, leaving 13 bases between them. The CDR3 runs 15 residues. The CDR3 nucleotides read TGCGCCAGCAGCCCCGACCCTGAGGGTAACTATGGCTACACCTTC. This encodes CASSPDPEGNYGYTF.

The rearrangement links TRBV20-1 to TRBJ1-1, with D unresolved. CDR3 length equals 8 residues. Germline V CDR1 and CDR2: DFQATT, SNEGSKA (reference sequence). V was pared by 8 bases and J by 11 bases, with 9 bases between. The CDR3 coding sequence is TGCAGTCTACCGAGGGCTTTCTTT. Translation: CSLPRAFF.

The rearrangement uses TRBV7-2 and TRBJ2-7; D unresolved. CDR1 and CDR2 (germline): SGHTA, FQGNSA. Trimming removed 5 bases from V and 3 bases from J, with 14 bases in between. CDR3 length: 14 residues. The CDR3 sequence is CASSNSMGYYEQYF. The CDR3 DNA sequence: TGTGCCAGCAGCAATAGTATGGGATACTACGAGCAGTACTTC.

V gene TRBV29-1 combines with J gene TRBJ2-2, with D perhaps matching TRBD2 (6 bases). Deletions cut 6 bases from V and 6 bases from J, with 20 bases between. CDR1 and CDR2 from the germline V gene are SQVTM and ANQGSEA. This CDR3 has 15 amino acids. Here the CDR3 DNA reads TGCAGCGTACCTGGGGAGGTCGTGGGATCCGGGGAGCTGTTTTTT. This codes for CSVPGEVVGSGELFF.

A few counts support this clonotype. This rearrangement joins TRBV5-6 to TRBJ1-2; D is ambiguous. The CDR3 is made up of 14 amino acids. Germline values: CDR1 SGHDT, CDR2 YYEEEE. V lost 0 bases, J lost 3 bases, and 9 bases lay in between. CDR3: CASSLDTGDYGYTF. Written as DNA, the CDR3 is TGTGCCAGCAGCTTGGATACGGGAGACTATGGCTACACCTTC. Full variable domain (remainder filled in from reference TRBV5-6 and TRBJ1-2): DAGVTQSPTHLIKTRGQQVTLRCSPKSGHDTVSWYQQALGQGPQFIFQYYEEEERQRGNFPDRFSGHQFPNYSSELNVNALLLGDSALYLCASSLDTGDYGYTFGSGTRLTVV.

Only a few counts were recorded for this clonotype. This rearrangement joins TRBV6-5 to TRBJ2-7; either TRBD1 or TRBD2 may fit D (5 bases each). V was cut by 2 bases and J by 0 bases, with 17 bases left in between. CDR1 MNHEY and CDR2 SVGAGI come from the germline V gene. The CDR3 loop spans 17 amino acids. In nucleotides, the CDR3 is TGTGCCAGCAGTTACGCCGCAACGAGGGGAGACTCCTACGAGCAGTACTTC. Protein sequence: CASSYAATRGDSYEQYF.

This clonotype was observed at least ten times. V is TRBV6-1 and J is TRBJ2-2; 8 bases are a match to TRBD1. The CDR3 loop spans 14 amino acids. CDR1 and CDR2 from the germline V gene are MNHNS and SASEGT. V trimming: 6 bases; J trimming: 5 bases; junction bases outside the gene matches: 5. The CDR3 loop is CASSQTGATGELFF. Here the CDR3 DNA reads TGTGCCAGCAGCCAGACAGGGGCAACCGGGGAGCTGTTTTTT.

The CDR3 spells CASSLISEYTGELFF. Here the CDR3 DNA reads TGTGCCAGCAGCTTGATTTCAGAATACACCGGGGAGCTGTTTTTT. This sequence joins TRBV5-5 and TRBJ2-2; D unresolved. V lost 1 base to trimming and J lost 3 bases, with 10 bases between them. Germline lookup yields CDR1 SGHKS and CDR2 YYEKEE (reference sequence). This CDR3 contains 15 residues.